This paragraph covers one T cell receptor (beta chain) sequence. Its cognate antigen has yet to be identified. Base qualities are not provided; no much larger clone lies one nucleotide away. The intended sense of this specimen's time point label: after neoadjuvant nivolumab, at surgical resection. Patients were newly diagnosed with stage II-IVA oral cavity squamous cell carcinoma and had received no prior systemic or radiation treatment. The cohort was made up of patients with locally advanced, HPV-negative oral cavity squamous cell carcinoma. Peripheral blood mononuclear cells were analyzed directly, without maintenance or expansion in culture. Samples came from a longitudinal correlative study of a single-arm phase II trial of neoadjuvant nivolumab in oral cavity squamous cell carcinoma. Subject-matched pre- and post-treatment PBMCs and tumors from three responders and three non-responders were subjected to genomic DNA-based TCRbeta sequencing. Peripheral blood mononuclear cells were collected before nivolumab treatment and were collected again after treatment, at the time of surgery. The Maxwell RSC DNA from Cells kit was used to isolate genomic DNA from PBMCs.

This sample is drawn from a study of neoadjuvant anti-PD-1 for oral cavity cancer (dated by TCRdb to about 2021). With regard to the full study: Before undergoing curative-intent surgical resection, most patients got three to four biweekly nivolumab doses at 3 mg/kg. Patients who did not progress were given a fourth nivolumab dose at about day 43 and had definitive surgical resection on days 50-56. The parent correlative cohort had more than 10 patients and a response rate of about 35%. Responders were defined as patients with complete response, partial response or stable disease by RECIST 1.1; non-responders were defined as patients with progression. The study at large found these results: The TCR analyses had only three patients in each response group, and the authors called for validation in larger cohorts. After neoadjuvant nivolumab, significantly higher T cell clonality (Gini index) was found within PBMCs in non-responders than in responders. A higher pretreatment blood Treg/Th17 ratio correlated with both higher pretreatment blood TCRbeta clonality and lower post-treatment tumor TCRbeta clonality.

For deep sequencing, each PBMC sample was run in six replicates, with libraries mostly built from approximately 0.45 ug of input genomic DNA. The immunoSEQ hsTCRbeta kit was used to prepare TCRbeta libraries according to the manufacturer's instructions. An Illumina NovaSeq 6000 S4 flow cell was used to sequence the final libraries, which had first been combined to 3 nM. On the study's bioinformatics: Raw data preprocessing and quality control were performed with the immunoSEQ Analyzer. The analysis was restricted to productive rearrangements, with each unique CDR3 amino acid sequence defining a clonotype. Repertoire clonality was estimated as the Gini-Simpson index, computed with the R package tcR. Student's t test was used to compare Gini indices, and Pearson correlation was used to assess associations with tumor size change. Held by TCRdb, this immuneACCESS table contains in-frame sequences only and omits some clones. Under half of the omission traces to an unresolved V gene where checked; the cause of the rest is unknown. V and J calls and clone size are given by that table; D and trimming were obtained from the DNA. The table for this sample lists 13,000 or so clones; 71% of them were counted only once. 2.6% of the sample lies in the top ten.

Inclusive of the bounding cysteine and phenylalanine, the CDR3 is 16 residues long. Only CDR3 DNA is held: 48 bases, read in frame from base 1. Relative to germline, V is 4 bases shorter and J is 5 bases shorter, with 20 bases between their ends. The germline V gene specifies SGHAT as CDR1 and FQNNGV as CDR2. The clonotype was recovered from a person aged 35-79 years with oral cavity squamous cell carcinoma. The V and J genes are TRBV11-2 and TRBJ1-2, and the D gene may be TRBD1, 5 bases matching. The material was PBMCs, obtained after nivolumab (anti-PD-1) treatment. The DNA reads TGTGCCAGCAGCTCCGGGACGACTCATGGGAATTATGGCTACACCTTC. Its protein reads: CASSSGTTHGNYGYTF. With the portions outside the CDR3 filled from the reference TRBV11-2 and TRBJ1-2 genes, the complete variable region becomes EAGVAQSPRYKIIEKRQSVAFWCNPISGHATLYWYQQILGQGPKLLIQFQNNGVVDDSQLPKDRFSAERLKGVDSTLKIQPAKLEDSAVYLCASSSGTTHGNYGYTFGSGTRLTVV.